These T cell receptor beta chains were read from a single sample in a study of blood T cell repertoires in COVID-19. The repertoire was sequenced with immunoSEQ multiplex PCR; TCRdb's copy has only in-frame clones and lacks some. The sample carries about 230,000 clones, 80% to 90% recorded once. Sequencing was done on a sample of peripheral blood. These receptor sequences come from a man aged 35-49 years with acute or convalescent COVID-19. CDR3s include the opening cysteine and the closing phenylalanine or tryptophan. Each record gives: CDR3 length, clone size, V gene, D gene, J gene, CDR3 DNA, CDR3 protein. The D gene is left open where the match is weak. Some rows mark clone size as missing; the rest say once, few, many or name a class of expanded clone.

length: 14; size: NA; V: TRBV7-6; D: NA; J: TRBJ1-2; DNA: TGTGCCAGCAGCTTTTCCACCTCCCTATATGGCTACACCTTC; CDR3: CASSFSTSLYGYTF
length: 13; size: NA; V: TRBV30; D: TRBD1; J: TRBJ1-1; DNA: TGTGCCTGGGCGACAGGGGGAAACACTGAAGCTTTCTTT; CDR3: CAWATGGNTEAFF
length: 13; size: NA; V: TRBV10-3; D: NA; J: TRBJ1-1; DNA: TGTGCCATCAGTGAGTCGGTGACGGGGGGAGCTTTCTTT; CDR3: CAISESVTGGAFF
length: 16; size: NA; V: TRBV19; D: TRBD1; J: TRBJ1-2; DNA: TGTGCCAGTAATCCTCACCGGGACAGGCTCTCCTATGGCTACACCTTC; CDR3: CASNPHRDRLSYGYTF
length: 13; size: NA; V: TRBV9; D: TRBD1; J: TRBJ1-2; DNA: TGTGCCAGCAGCGCCGTACGACAGGGCAGCTACACCTTC; CDR3: CASSAVRQGSYTF
length: 14; size: once; V: TRBV2; D: TRBD1; J: TRBJ1-2; DNA: TGTGCCAGCAGTGGGGACAGGGGTGGCTATGGCTACACCTTC; CDR3: CASSGDRGGYGYTF
length: 13; size: NA; V: TRBV6-5; D: NA; J: TRBJ2-3; DNA: TGTGCCAGCAGTCCCCCGGGGACAGATACGCAGTATTTT; CDR3: CASSPPGTDTQYF
length: 14; size: NA; V: TRBV29-1; D: TRBD1; J: TRBJ1-1; DNA: TGCAGCGTTGTTCAGGGGGCTATCGGCACTGAAGCTTTCTTT; CDR3: CSVVQGAIGTEAFF
length: 15; size: NA; V: TRBV9; D: NA; J: TRBJ2-3; DNA: TGTGCCAGCAGCGTAGAGGGGGTCAGGACAGATACGCAGTATTTT; CDR3: CASSVEGVRTDTQYF
length: 13; size: NA; V: TRBV2; D: NA; J: TRBJ1-1; DNA: TGTGCCACCAGAACGGGGCAGGGGAATCGAGCTTTCTTT; CDR3: CATRTGQGNRAFF
length: 16; size: NA; V: TRBV11-2; D: NA; J: TRBJ1-3; DNA: TGTGCCAGCAGCTTAGATCGGTCAGGCTCTGGAAACACCATATATTTT; CDR3: CASSLDRSGSGNTIYF
length: 13; size: NA; V: TRBV14; D: NA; J: TRBJ2-3; DNA: TGTGCCAGCAGCCCGTACATCGCAGATACGCAGTATTTT; CDR3: CASSPYIADTQYF
length: 15; size: NA; V: TRBV7-3; D: TRBD1; J: TRBJ2-2; DNA: TGTGCCAGCAGCCTAGGACAGGGTGGCACCGGGGAGCTGTTTTTT; CDR3: CASSLGQGGTGELFF
length: 15; size: NA; V: TRBV12-5; D: NA; J: TRBJ1-4; DNA: TGTGCTAGTGGTTTGGGAACGCATAGGGGAGAAAAACTGTTTTTT; CDR3: CASGLGTHRGEKLFF
length: 15; size: NA; V: TRBV28; D: NA; J: TRBJ1-6; DNA: TGTGCCAGCAGTTCCCCCAGAGGGTATAATTCACCCCTCCACTTT; CDR3: CASSSPRGYNSPLHF
length: 12; size: NA; V: TRBV2; D: NA; J: TRBJ1-1; DNA: TGTGCCAGCAAGGAGTGGAGGGCTGAAGCTTTCTTT; CDR3: CASKEWRAEAFF
length: 15; size: NA; V: TRBV11-2; D: TRBD2; J: TRBJ2-7; DNA: TGTGCCAGCAGCTTAGCGGCGGGGGACCCCTACGAGCAGTACTTC; CDR3: CASSLAAGDPYEQYF
length: 16; size: NA; V: TRBV19; D: TRBD1; J: TRBJ1-5; DNA: TGTGCCAGTATGGCGGACAGGGAGGGAAGCAATCAGCCCCAGCATTTT; CDR3: CASMADREGSNQPQHF
length: 14; size: NA; V: TRBV7-3; D: NA; J: TRBJ1-1; DNA: TGTGCCAGCAGCTTAAGTCCGGGGAACACTGAAGCTTTCTTT; CDR3: CASSLSPGNTEAFF
length: 15; size: NA; V: TRBV5-1; D: TRBD1; J: TRBJ2-5; DNA: TGCGCCAGCAGCTCACCGGGACAGGGGGGAAAGACCCAGTACTTC; CDR3: CASSSPGQGGKTQYF
length: 15; size: NA; V: TRBV7-8; D: NA; J: TRBJ1-3; DNA: TGTGCCAGCAGCCCCCGACAGACCTTAGGAAACACCATATATTTT; CDR3: CASSPRQTLGNTIYF
length: 19; size: NA; V: TRBV19; D: NA; J: TRBJ2-4; DNA: TGTGCCAGTAGTTCCCGCGGGCTTGGTCCGGACCCTAAAAAAAACATTCAGTACTTC; CDR3: CASSSRGLGPDPKKNIQYF
length: 14; size: NA; V: TRBV16; D: TRBD2; J: TRBJ2-2; DNA: TGTGCCAGCAGCCCCTGGGAGGGCACCGGGGAGCTGTTTTTT; CDR3: CASSPWEGTGELFF
length: 15; size: NA; V: TRBV6-1; D: NA; J: TRBJ1-1; DNA: TGTGCCAGCAGTGAAGGAGGCGCTTCGGCCACTGAAGCTTTCTTT; CDR3: CASSEGGASATEAFF
length: 15; size: NA; V: TRBV18; D: NA; J: TRBJ1-3; DNA: TGTGCCAGCTCACCCCCGGGTATTGCCGGAAACACCATATATTTT; CDR3: CASSPPGIAGNTIYF
length: 16; size: NA; V: TRBV6-1; D: NA; J: TRBJ1-4; DNA: TGTGCCAGCAGTGACCCCCGGGGAGGGTTGGGGGAAAAACTGTTTTTT; CDR3: CASSDPRGGLGEKLFF
length: 12; size: NA; V: TRBV12-3/TRBV12-4; D: NA; J: TRBJ1-1; DNA: TGTGCCAGCAGTAGCAGACAGGCTGAAGCTTTCTTT; CDR3: CASSSRQAEAFF
length: 14; size: NA; V: TRBV18; D: NA; J: TRBJ1-1; DNA: TGTGCCAGCTCTCTTCCCACGGTGAACACTGAAGCTTTCTTT; CDR3: CASSLPTVNTEAFF
length: 14; size: few; V: TRBV7-2; D: TRBD2; J: TRBJ2-7; DNA: TGTGCCAGCAGCTGGACGGGAGGCTTCTACGAGCAGTACTTC; CDR3: CASSWTGGFYEQYF
length: 12; size: NA; V: TRBV3-1/TRBV3-2; D: NA; J: TRBJ1-1; DNA: TGTGCCAGCAGCCAAATAGACACTGAAGCTTTCTTT; CDR3: CASSQIDTEAFF
length: 14; size: NA; V: TRBV2; D: NA; J: TRBJ1-5; DNA: TGTGCCAGCAGCCCCGACAGAACGAATCAGCCCCAGCATTTT; CDR3: CASSPDRTNQPQHF
length: 15; size: NA; V: TRBV7-2; D: NA; J: TRBJ2-7; DNA: TGTGCCAGCAGCTTGTCAGGGGGGTTGAACTACGAGCAGTACTTC; CDR3: CASSLSGGLNYEQYF
length: 12; size: NA; V: TRBV29-1; D: NA; J: TRBJ2-4; DNA: TGCAGCGTTGAACAGGGGGGCGACATTCAGTACTTC; CDR3: CSVEQGGDIQYF
length: 16; size: NA; V: TRBV12-5; D: TRBD1; J: TRBJ1-4; DNA: TGTGCTAGTGGTTTGGACCTCGACAGGGTGAAAGAAAAACTGTTTTTT; CDR3: CASGLDLDRVKEKLFF
length: 15; size: NA; V: TRBV6-5; D: NA; J: TRBJ2-3; DNA: TGTGCCAGCAGTTCAATCGCAGAATTCACAGATACGCAGTATTTT; CDR3: CASSSIAEFTDTQYF
length: 13; size: NA; V: TRBV5-6; D: TRBD1; J: TRBJ2-7; DNA: TGTGCCACCTCAGACAGGGAGAGGGCCGAGCAGTACTTC; CDR3: CATSDRERAEQYF
length: 15; size: once; V: TRBV19; D: TRBD1; J: TRBJ1-2; DNA: TGTGCCAGTAGTCAAAAACAGGGGACAAACTATGGCTACACCTTC; CDR3: CASSQKQGTNYGYTF
length: 14; size: NA; V: TRBV7-8; D: TRBD1; J: TRBJ1-5; DNA: TGTGCCAGCAGCTCCGAACAGGGGTATCAGCCCCAGCATTTT; CDR3: CASSSEQGYQPQHF
length: 12; size: NA; V: TRBV11-2; D: NA; J: TRBJ2-7; DNA: TGTGCCAGCAGCTTAGGGGGCCACGAGCAGTACTTC; CDR3: CASSLGGHEQYF
length: 15; size: NA; V: TRBV19; D: NA; J: TRBJ2-2; DNA: TGTGCCAGTAAAACGGGACTGATAAACACCGGGGAGCTGTTTTTT; CDR3: CASKTGLINTGELFF
length: 16; size: NA; V: TRBV9; D: NA; J: TRBJ2-1; DNA: TGTGCCAGCAGCGTAGAGGGGCGCCCGACTTACAATGAGCAGTTCTTC; CDR3: CASSVEGRPTYNEQFF
length: 19; size: NA; V: TRBV7-3; D: TRBD2; J: TRBJ2-1; DNA: TGTGCCAGCAGCTTAATTGGGACTAGCGGGGGGGCCACCTACAATGAGCAGTTCTTC; CDR3: CASSLIGTSGGATYNEQFF
length: 12; size: NA; V: TRBV10-3; D: TRBD1; J: TRBJ2-7; DNA: TGTGCCATCAGTGGACAGGGCCACGAGCAGTACTTC; CDR3: CAISGQGHEQYF
length: 11; size: NA; V: TRBV3-1/TRBV3-2; D: NA; J: TRBJ2-1; DNA: TGTGCCAGCAGCCCCGGACTAGAGCAGTTCTTC; CDR3: CASSPGLEQFF
length: 13; size: NA; V: TRBV18; D: NA; J: TRBJ1-1; DNA: TGTGCCAGCTCAGGAGGTGGTGCCACTGAAGCTTTCTTT; CDR3: CASSGGGATEAFF
length: 17; size: NA; V: TRBV7-7; D: TRBD1; J: TRBJ1-2; DNA: TGTGCCAGCTGCTTGGGGGGGTGGGACAGGGATTTTTATGGCTACACCTTC; CDR3: CASCLGGWDRDFYGYTF
length: 13; size: NA; V: TRBV10-3; D: TRBD2; J: TRBJ2-3; DNA: TGTGCCATCCGAGCGGGGGGGGCAGATACGCAGTATTTT; CDR3: CAIRAGGADTQYF
length: 14; size: few; V: TRBV6-5; D: NA; J: TRBJ1-1; DNA: TGTGCCAGCAGTTACTCGAGAGGGCGGACTGAAGCTTTCTTT; CDR3: CASSYSRGRTEAFF
length: 14; size: NA; V: TRBV2; D: TRBD2; J: TRBJ2-2; DNA: TGTGCCATACGGGGGGGCAGGGACACCGGGGAGCTGTTTTTT; CDR3: CAIRGGRDTGELFF
length: 14; size: NA; V: TRBV2; D: NA; J: TRBJ2-5; DNA: TGTGCCAGCAGTGAGGGGGCCGGACGAGAGACCCAGTACTTC; CDR3: CASSEGAGRETQYF
length: 14; size: NA; V: TRBV6-5; D: TRBD1; J: TRBJ1-2; DNA: TGTGCCAGCAAACCCGGGCAGGGGGCCTATGGCTACACCTTC; CDR3: CASKPGQGAYGYTF
length: 16; size: NA; V: TRBV7-2; D: NA; J: TRBJ2-1; DNA: TGTGCCAGCAGCTTAGCTATGGGGGCCACCTACAATGAGCAGTTCTTC; CDR3: CASSLAMGATYNEQFF